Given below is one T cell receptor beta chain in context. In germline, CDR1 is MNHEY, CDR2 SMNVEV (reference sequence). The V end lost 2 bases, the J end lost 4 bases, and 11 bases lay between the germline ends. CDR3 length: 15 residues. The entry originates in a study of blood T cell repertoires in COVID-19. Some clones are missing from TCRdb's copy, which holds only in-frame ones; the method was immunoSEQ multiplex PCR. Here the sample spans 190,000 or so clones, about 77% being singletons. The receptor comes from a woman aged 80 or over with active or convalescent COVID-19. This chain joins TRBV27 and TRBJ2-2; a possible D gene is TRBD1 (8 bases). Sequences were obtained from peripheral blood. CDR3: CASSLNRGGTGELFF. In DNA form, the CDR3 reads TGTGCCAGCAGTTTAAACAGGGGGGGCACCGGGGAGCTGTTTTTT.